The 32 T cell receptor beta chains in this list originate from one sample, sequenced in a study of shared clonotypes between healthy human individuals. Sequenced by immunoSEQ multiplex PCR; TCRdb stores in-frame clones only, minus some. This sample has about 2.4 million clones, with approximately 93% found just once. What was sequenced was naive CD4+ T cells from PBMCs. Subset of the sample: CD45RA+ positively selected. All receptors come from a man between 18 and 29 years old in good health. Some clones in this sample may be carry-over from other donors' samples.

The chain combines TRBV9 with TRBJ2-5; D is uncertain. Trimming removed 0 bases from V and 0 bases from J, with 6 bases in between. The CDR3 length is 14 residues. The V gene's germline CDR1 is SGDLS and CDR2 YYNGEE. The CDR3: CASSVVWDQETQYF. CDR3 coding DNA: TGTGCCAGCAGCGTAGTATGGGACCAAGAGACCCAGTACTTC.

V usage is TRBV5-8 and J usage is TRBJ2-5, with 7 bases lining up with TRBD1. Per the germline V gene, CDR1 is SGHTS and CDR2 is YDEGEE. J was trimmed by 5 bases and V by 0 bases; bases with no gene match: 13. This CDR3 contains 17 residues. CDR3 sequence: CASSLGRSPGGTETQYF. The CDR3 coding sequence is TGTGCCAGCAGCTTGGGCCGCTCTCCAGGGGGTACGGAGACCCAGTACTTC.

The CDR3 DNA follows: TGTGCCAGCCTGGACGCCGCGGAGACCCAGTACTTC. Its translation: CASLDAAETQYF. This sequence joins TRBV6-1 and TRBJ2-5, with D unclear. Trimming pared 8 bases from V and 5 bases from J, leaving 12 bases between. Germline lookup yields CDR1 MNHNS and CDR2 SASEGT. The CDR3 is 12 amino acids.

Here the CDR3 DNA reads TGTGCCAGCAGCGGCGACAGGGCCTACGAGCAGTACTTC. Translated: CASSGDRAYEQYF. This chain uses TRBV5-6 with TRBJ2-7, with 7 positions matching TRBD1. Trimming at V came to 4 bases and at J to 2 bases, leaving 3 bases not matched to a gene. The CDR3 length is 13 residues. The germline CDR1 and CDR2 sequences are SGHDT and YYEEEE.

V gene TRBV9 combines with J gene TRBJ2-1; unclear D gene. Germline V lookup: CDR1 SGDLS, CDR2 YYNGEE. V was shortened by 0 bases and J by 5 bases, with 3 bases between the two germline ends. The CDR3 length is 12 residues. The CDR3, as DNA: TGTGCCAGCAGCGTAGCGAACAATGAGCAGTTCTTC. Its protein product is CASSVANNEQFF.

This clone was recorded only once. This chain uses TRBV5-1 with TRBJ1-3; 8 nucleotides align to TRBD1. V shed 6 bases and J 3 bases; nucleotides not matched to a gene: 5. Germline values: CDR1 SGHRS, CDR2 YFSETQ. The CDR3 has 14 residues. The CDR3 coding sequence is TGCGCCAGCAAGCAGGGGGCTATTGGAAACACCATATATTTT. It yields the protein CASKQGAIGNTIYF.

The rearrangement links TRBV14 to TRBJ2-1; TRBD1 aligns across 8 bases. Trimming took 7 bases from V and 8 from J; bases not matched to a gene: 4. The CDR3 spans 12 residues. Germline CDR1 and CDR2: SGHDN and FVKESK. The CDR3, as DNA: TGTGCCAGCAAACCAGGGGGCCATGAGCAGTTCTTC. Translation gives CASKPGGHEQFF. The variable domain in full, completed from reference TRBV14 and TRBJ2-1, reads EAGVTQFPSHSVIEKGQTVTLRCDPISGHDNLYWYRRVMGKEIKFLLHFVKESKQDESGMPNNRFLAERTGGTYSTLKVQPAELEDSGVYFCASKPGGHEQFFGPGTRLTVL.

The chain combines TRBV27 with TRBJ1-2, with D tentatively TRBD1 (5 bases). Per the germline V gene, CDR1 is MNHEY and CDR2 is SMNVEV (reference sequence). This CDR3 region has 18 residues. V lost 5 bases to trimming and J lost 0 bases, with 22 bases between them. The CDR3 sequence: CASSPLSGWGSANYGYTF. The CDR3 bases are TGTGCCAGCAGTCCCCTTTCGGGTTGGGGCAGCGCTAACTATGGCTACACCTTC.

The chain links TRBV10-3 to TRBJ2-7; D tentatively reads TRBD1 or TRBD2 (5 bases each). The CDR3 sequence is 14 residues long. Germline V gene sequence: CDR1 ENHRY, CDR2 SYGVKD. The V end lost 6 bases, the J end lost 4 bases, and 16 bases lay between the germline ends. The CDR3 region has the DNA TGTGCCATCAGCAGTAGAGGGGCGGAGTACGAGCAGTACTTC. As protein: CAISSRGAEYEQYF.

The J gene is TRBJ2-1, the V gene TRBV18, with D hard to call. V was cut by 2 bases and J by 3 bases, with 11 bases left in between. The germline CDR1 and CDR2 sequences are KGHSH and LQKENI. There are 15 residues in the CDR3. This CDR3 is CASSPGHKDYNEQFF. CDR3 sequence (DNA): TGTGCCAGCTCACCAGGTCACAAAGACTACAATGAGCAGTTCTTC.

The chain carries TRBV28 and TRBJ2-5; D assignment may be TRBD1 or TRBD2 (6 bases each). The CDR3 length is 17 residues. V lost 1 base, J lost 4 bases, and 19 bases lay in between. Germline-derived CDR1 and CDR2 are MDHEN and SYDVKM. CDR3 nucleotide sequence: TGTGCCAGCAGTTTATCGGGGGCACAAAAGGGAGGAGAGACCCAGTACTTC. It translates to CASSLSGAQKGGETQYF.

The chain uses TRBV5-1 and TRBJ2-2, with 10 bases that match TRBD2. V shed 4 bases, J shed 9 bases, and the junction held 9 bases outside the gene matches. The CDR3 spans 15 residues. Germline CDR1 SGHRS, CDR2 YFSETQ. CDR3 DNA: TGCGCCAGCAGCCTATTAAGCGGGAGGGCCCGGGAGCTGTTTTTT. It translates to CASSLLSGRARELFF. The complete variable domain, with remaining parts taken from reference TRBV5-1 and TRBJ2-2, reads KAGVTQTPRYLIKTRGQQVTLSCSPISGHRSVSWYQQTPGQGLQFLFEYFSETQRNKGNFPGRFSGRQFSNSRSEMNVSTLELGDSALYLCASSLLSGRARELFFGEGSRLTVL.

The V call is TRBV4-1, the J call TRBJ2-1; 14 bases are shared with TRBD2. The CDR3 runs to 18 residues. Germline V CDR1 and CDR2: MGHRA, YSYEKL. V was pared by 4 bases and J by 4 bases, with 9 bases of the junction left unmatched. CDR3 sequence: CASSPSGTSGSVYNEQFF. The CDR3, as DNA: TGCGCCAGCAGCCCCTCCGGGACTAGCGGGAGTGTGTACAATGAGCAGTTCTTC.

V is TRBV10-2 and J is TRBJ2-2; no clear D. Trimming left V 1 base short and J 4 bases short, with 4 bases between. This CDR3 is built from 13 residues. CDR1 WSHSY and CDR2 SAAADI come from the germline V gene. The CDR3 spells CASSEWRTGELFF. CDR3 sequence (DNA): TGCGCCAGCAGTGAGTGGCGCACCGGGGAGCTGTTTTTT.

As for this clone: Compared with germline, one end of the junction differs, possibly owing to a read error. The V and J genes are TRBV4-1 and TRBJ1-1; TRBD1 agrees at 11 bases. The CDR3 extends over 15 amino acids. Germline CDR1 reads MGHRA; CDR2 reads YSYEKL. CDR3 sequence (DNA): TGCGCCAGCAGCCAAGATAAAGGACAGGGGGCGCGAGCTCTCTTT. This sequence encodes CASSQDKGQGARALF.

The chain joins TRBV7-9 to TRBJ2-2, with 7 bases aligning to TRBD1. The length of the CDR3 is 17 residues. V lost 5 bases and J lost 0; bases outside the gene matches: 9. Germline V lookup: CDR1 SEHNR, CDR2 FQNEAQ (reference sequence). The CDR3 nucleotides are TGTGCCAGCAGCACCCGACAGGGCTTAGCGAACACCGGGGAGCTGTTTTTT. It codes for CASSTRQGLANTGELFF.

In DNA form, the CDR3 reads TGTGCCAGCAGCCCGGCGGGCGGGCCAACGTACTCCTACGAGCAGTACTTC. Translating it yields CASSPAGGPTYSYEQYF. V usage is TRBV7-2 and J usage is TRBJ2-7; TRBD2 might be the D (5 bases). Germline values: CDR1 SGHTA, CDR2 FQGNSA. The length of the CDR3 is 17 residues. The V gene lost 5 bases and the J gene lost 0 bases, with 20 bases spanning the gap.

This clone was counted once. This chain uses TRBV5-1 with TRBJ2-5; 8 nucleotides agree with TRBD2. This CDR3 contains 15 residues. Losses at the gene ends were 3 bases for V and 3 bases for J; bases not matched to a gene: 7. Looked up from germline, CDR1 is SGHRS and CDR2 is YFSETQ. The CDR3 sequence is CASSSTGSGKETQYF. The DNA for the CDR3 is TGCGCCAGCAGCTCAACCGGTAGCGGGAAAGAGACCCAGTACTTC.

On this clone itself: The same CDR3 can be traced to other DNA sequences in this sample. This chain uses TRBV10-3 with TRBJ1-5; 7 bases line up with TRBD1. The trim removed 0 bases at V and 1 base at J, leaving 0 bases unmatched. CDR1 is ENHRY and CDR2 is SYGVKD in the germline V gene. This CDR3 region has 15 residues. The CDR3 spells CAISESGQSNQPQHF. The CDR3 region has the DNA TGTGCCATCAGTGAGTCGGGACAGAGCAATCAGCCCCAGCATTTT.

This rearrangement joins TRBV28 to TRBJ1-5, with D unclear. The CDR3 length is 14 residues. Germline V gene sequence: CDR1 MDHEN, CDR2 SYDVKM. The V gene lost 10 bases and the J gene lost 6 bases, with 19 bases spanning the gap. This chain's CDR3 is CATEVVPLSQPQHF. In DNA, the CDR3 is TGTGCCACCGAAGTAGTGCCCTTGAGTCAGCCCCAGCATTTT. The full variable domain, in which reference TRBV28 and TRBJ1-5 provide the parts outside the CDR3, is DVKVTQSSRYLVKRTGEKVFLECVQDMDHENMFWYRQDPGLGLRLIYFSYDVKMKEKGDIPEGYSVSREKKERFSLILESASTNQTSMYLCATEVVPLSQPQHFGDGTRLSIL.

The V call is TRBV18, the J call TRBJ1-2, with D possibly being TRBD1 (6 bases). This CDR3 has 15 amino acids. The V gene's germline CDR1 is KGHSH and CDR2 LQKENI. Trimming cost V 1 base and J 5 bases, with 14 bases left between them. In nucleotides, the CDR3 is TGTGCCAGCTCACCACTGACCGGGACAAATTATGGCTACACCTTC. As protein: CASSPLTGTNYGYTF.

CDR3 coding DNA: TGTGCCAGCAGCTTATTGGGTCTAGCAGGCAATGAGCAGTTCTTC. The encoded protein is CASSLLGLAGNEQFF. V is TRBV7-3 and J is TRBJ2-1; tentatively, D is TRBD2 (5 bases). Germline V gene lookup returns CDR1 SGHTA and CDR2 FQGTGA. Deletions cut 2 bases from V and 6 bases from J, with 14 bases between. This CDR3 is 15 amino acids long. The whole variable domain, filled in from reference TRBV7-3 and TRBJ2-1, reads GAGVSQTPSNKVTEKGKYVELRCDPISGHTALYWYRQSLGQGPEFLIYFQGTGAADDSGLPNDRFFAVRPEGSVSTLKIQRTERGDSAVYLCASSLLGLAGNEQFFGPGTRLTVL.

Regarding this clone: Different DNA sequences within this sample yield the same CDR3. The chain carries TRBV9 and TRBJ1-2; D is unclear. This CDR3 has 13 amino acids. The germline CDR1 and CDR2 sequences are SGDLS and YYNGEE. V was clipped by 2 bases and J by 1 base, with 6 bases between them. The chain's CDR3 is CASSVDFNYGYTF. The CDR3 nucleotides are TGTGCCAGCAGCGTCGACTTTAACTATGGCTACACCTTC.

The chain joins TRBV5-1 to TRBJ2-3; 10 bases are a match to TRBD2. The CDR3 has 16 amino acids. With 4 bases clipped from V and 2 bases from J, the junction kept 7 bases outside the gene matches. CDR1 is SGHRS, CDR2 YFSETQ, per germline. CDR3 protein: CASSTQLAGLTDTQYF. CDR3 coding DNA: TGCGCCAGCAGCACCCAACTAGCGGGGCTCACAGATACGCAGTATTTT. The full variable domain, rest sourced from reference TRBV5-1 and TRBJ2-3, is KAGVTQTPRYLIKTRGQQVTLSCSPISGHRSVSWYQQTPGQGLQFLFEYFSETQRNKGNFPGRFSGRQFSNSRSEMNVSTLELGDSALYLCASSTQLAGLTDTQYFGPGTRLTVL.

The CDR3 protein is CASSSPGAGSSYNEQFF. The DNA for the CDR3 is TGTGCCAGCAGTTCCCCCGGGGCAGGAAGCTCCTACAATGAGCAGTTCTTC. The chain is built from TRBV28 and TRBJ2-1; D is tentatively TRBD1 or TRBD2 (5 bases each). Germline-derived CDR1 and CDR2 are MDHEN and SYDVKM. The V gene lost 4 bases and the J gene lost 0 bases, with 16 bases spanning the gap. The CDR3 is 17 residues long.

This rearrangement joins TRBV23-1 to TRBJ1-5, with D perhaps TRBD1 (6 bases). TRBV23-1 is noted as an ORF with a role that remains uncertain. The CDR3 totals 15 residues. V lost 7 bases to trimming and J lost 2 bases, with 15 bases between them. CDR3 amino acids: CASTQQGPGNQPQHF. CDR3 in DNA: TGCGCCAGCACCCAACAGGGACCAGGCAATCAGCCCCAGCATTTT.

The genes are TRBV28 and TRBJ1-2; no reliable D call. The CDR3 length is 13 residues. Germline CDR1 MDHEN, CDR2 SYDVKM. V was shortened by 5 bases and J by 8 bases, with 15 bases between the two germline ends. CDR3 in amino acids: CASSVPGPPGYTF. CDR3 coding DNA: TGTGCCAGCAGTGTCCCGGGCCCCCCCGGCTACACCTTC.

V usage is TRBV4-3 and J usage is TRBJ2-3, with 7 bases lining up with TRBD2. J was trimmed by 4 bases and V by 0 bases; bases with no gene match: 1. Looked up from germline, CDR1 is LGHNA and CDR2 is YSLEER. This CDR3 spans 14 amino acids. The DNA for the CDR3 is TGCGCCAGCAGCCAAGAACTAGCGTCAGATACGCAGTATTTT. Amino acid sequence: CASSQELASDTQYF.

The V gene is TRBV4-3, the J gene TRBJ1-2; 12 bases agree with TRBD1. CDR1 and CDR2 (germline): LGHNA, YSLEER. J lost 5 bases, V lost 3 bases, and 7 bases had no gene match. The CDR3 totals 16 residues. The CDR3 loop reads CASSQAGTGGRYGYTF. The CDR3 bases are TGCGCCAGCAGCCAGGCCGGGACAGGGGGCAGGTATGGCTACACCTTC.

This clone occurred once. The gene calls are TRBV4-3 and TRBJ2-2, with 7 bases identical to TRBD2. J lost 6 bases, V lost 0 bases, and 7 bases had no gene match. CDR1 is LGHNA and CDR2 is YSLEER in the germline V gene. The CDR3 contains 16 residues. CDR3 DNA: TGCGCCAGCAGCCAAGAGTACGGCGGGAGACCCGGGGAGCTGTTTTTT. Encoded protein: CASSQEYGGRPGELFF.

CDR3: CASSDRRGAPTEAFF. In DNA, the CDR3 is TGTGCCAGCAGCGACCGACGGGGGGCGCCTACTGAAGCTTTCTTT. V is TRBV9 and J is TRBJ1-1; perhaps TRBD1 as D (6 bases). The CDR3 totals 15 residues. Trimming stripped 3 bases from V and 5 bases from J, with 17 bases between. Germline CDR1 reads SGDLS; CDR2 reads YYNGEE.

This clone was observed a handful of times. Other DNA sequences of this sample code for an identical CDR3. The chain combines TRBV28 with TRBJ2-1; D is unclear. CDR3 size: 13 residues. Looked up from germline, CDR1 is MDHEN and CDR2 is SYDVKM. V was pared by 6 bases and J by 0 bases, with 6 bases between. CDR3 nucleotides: TGTGCCAGCAGCCTGGACTCCTACAATGAGCAGTTCTTC. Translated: CASSLDSYNEQFF.